One sample yielded the 20 T cell receptor beta chains listed below, sequenced in a study of blood T cells in healthy people across ages. With a J-beta primer mix and a sample-barcoded 5' primer, a second PCR ran roughly 6 to 12 cycles. Each CDR3 protein is one row after TCRdb ran MiXCR on the 5' RACE reads. The sample holds roughly 800,000 distinct CDR3 sequences, around 24% seen once. These records were also assigned to another study, of T cells of mothers and their children.

The sequenced sample was blood. The receptor set was obtained from a boy aged 5-17 years in good health.

The chain joins TRBV6-6 to TRBJ1-3; D might be TRBD1 (6 bases). The CDR3 extends over 16 amino acids. CDR1 and CDR2 (germline): MNHNY, SVGAGI (reference sequence). V lost 6 bases, J lost 0 bases, and 15 bases lay in between. CDR3 coding DNA: TGTGCCAGCAGCGTAGAGTACAGGGTCTCTGGAAACACCATATATTTT. It encodes CASSVEYRVSGNTIYF.

The chain employs TRBV5-1 and TRBJ1-1; D unclear. The CDR3 contains 16 residues. V lost 0 bases and J 1 base, leaving 13 bases between the germline ends. Looked up from germline, CDR1 is SGHRS and CDR2 is YFSETQ. The CDR3 sequence is CASSLGQVPANTEAFF. The CDR3 DNA reads TGCGCCAGCAGCTTGGGCCAAGTCCCGGCGAACACTGAAGCTTTCTTT.

This clonotype was observed a few times. The chain uses TRBV5-5 and TRBJ1-5; D may be TRBD1 (6 bases). This CDR3 is built from 14 residues. Germline-derived CDR1 and CDR2 are SGHKS and YYEKEE (reference sequence). V was clipped by 4 bases and J by 6 bases, with 14 bases between them. For the CDR3, the DNA is TGTGCCAGCAGCCGTACAGGGAAAGCTCAGCCCCAGCATTTT. Amino acids: CASSRTGKAQPQHF.

The rearrangement uses TRBV12-3 or TRBV12-4 and TRBJ2-4; a possible D gene is TRBD1 (6 bases). CDR3 length: 15 amino acids. V was trimmed by 5 bases and J by 4 bases, leaving 15 bases between them. The CDR3 sequence is CASSEPRTEKNIQYF. CDR3 bases: TGTGCCAGCAGTGAGCCTCGGACAGAGAAAAACATTCAGTACTTC.

This clonotype turned up a few times. The CDR3 here is CSASGGRHEQFF. CDR3 sequence (DNA): TGCAGTGCTAGCGGAGGGCGCCATGAGCAGTTCTTC. The chain employs TRBV20-1 and TRBJ2-5, with TRBD2 as a possible D gene (6 bases). The end of the DNA is better explained by TRBJ2-1, so the J call may be wrong. CDR1 and CDR2 from the germline V gene are DFQATT and SNEGSKA (reference sequence). The CDR3 contains 12 residues.

This clonotype was detected ten times or more. The V and J genes are TRBV5-1 and TRBJ2-5; D is unresolved. The V gene lost 0 bases and the J gene lost 3 bases, with 6 bases spanning the gap. The CDR3 spans 13 residues. Germline CDR1 is SGHRS and CDR2 is YFSETQ. In DNA, the CDR3 is TGCGCCAGCAGCTTGGGGCAGAAAGAGACCCAGTACTTC. Its translation: CASSLGQKETQYF.

The chain has TRBV7-9 and TRBJ2-7; D not certain. Trimming pared 5 bases from V and 3 bases from J, leaving 17 bases between. Germline V gene lookup returns CDR1 SEHNR and CDR2 FQNEAQ (reference sequence). The CDR3 has 15 residues. The CDR3 DNA is TGTGCCAGCAGCCAGAGAGTTGAAGGAGTCTACGAGCAGTACTTC. This encodes CASSQRVEGVYEQYF.

This clonotype was seen a few times. This chain joins TRBV7-6 and TRBJ2-7; D not certain. The CDR3 extends over 15 amino acids. V was cut by 5 bases and J by 1 base, with 15 bases left in between. The germline V gene encodes CDR1 SGHVS and CDR2 FNYEAQ. The CDR3 reads CASSVTARSSYEQYF. As DNA, the CDR3 is TGTGCCAGCAGCGTCACGGCCCGGTCTTCCTACGAGCAGTACTTC.

This clonotype has more than one count but fewer than ten. The V gene is TRBV14, the J gene TRBJ1-1, with TRBD1 matching over 7 bases. This CDR3 is 14 amino acids long. CDR1 is SGHDN, CDR2 FVKESK, per germline. V was pared by 10 bases and J by 1 base, with 9 bases of the junction left unmatched. The CDR3 DNA reads TGTGCCAACAGTCACAGGACAGGGAACACTGAAGCTTTCTTT. This encodes CANSHRTGNTEAFF.

A word on this clonotype: One end of the junction varies from germline; a read error may be responsible. This chain joins TRBV9 and TRBJ2-3; 10 bases map to TRBD2. Looked up from germline, CDR1 is SGDLS and CDR2 is YYNGEE. This CDR3 comprises 15 residues. This CDR3 is CASNKAGGTPDTQYF. In DNA, the CDR3 is TGTGCCAGCAACAAAGCGGGAGGGACACCAGATACGCAGTACTTT.

The chain uses TRBV2 and TRBJ1-5; 10 positions agree with TRBD1. V dropped 6 bases and J dropped 6; count of bases not matched to a gene: 8. The CDR3 is made up of 15 amino acids. CDR1 is SNHLY and CDR2 is FYNNEI in the germline V gene. The CDR3 protein is CASRGGQGSGQPQHF. The CDR3 coding sequence is TGTGCCAGCAGGGGGGGACAGGGGAGCGGTCAGCCCCAGCATTTT.

This sequence joins TRBV6-6 and TRBJ1-5; maybe TRBD1 (6 bases). V was cut by 2 bases and J by 5 bases, with 10 bases left in between. Germline V lookup: CDR1 MNHNY, CDR2 SVGAGI (reference sequence). This CDR3 has 14 residues. CDR3 sequence reads: CASSYGGAHQPQHF. The DNA of the CDR3 is TGTGCCAGCAGTTACGGGGGGGCCCATCAGCCCCAGCATTTT.

CDR3 protein: CASSVDRAPDTQYF. In nucleotides, the CDR3 is TGTGCCAGCAGTGTCGATAGGGCACCAGATACGCAGTATTTT. The rearrangement uses TRBV6-1 and TRBJ2-3; no firm D call. The CDR3 runs to 14 residues. From germline, CDR1 is MNHNS and CDR2 SASEGT. With 4 bases removed from V and 4 bases from J, the gap between germline ends came to 12 bases.

CDR3 loop: CASGLVLTQSYNEQFF. The CDR3 DNA sequence: TGTGCTAGTGGTTTGGTACTAACCCAGTCCTACAATGAGCAGTTCTTC. The V and J genes are TRBV12-5 and TRBJ2-1, with no clear D. Germline V CDR1 and CDR2: LGHNT, FRNRAP. Trimming left V 0 bases short and J 1 base short, with 10 bases between. The CDR3 length is 16 residues. The full variable domain, with the rest looked up from reference TRBV12-5 and TRBJ2-1, is DARVTQTPRHKVTEMGQEVTMRCQPILGHNTVFWYRQTMMQGLELLAYFRNRAPLDDSGMPKDRFSAEMPDATLATLKIQPSEPRDSAVYFCASGLVLTQSYNEQFFGPGTRLTVL.

This clonotype was observed a handful of times. The chain employs TRBV20-1 and TRBJ2-3, with D uncertain. V was pared by 7 bases and J by 1 base, with 9 bases between. The germline CDR1 and CDR2 sequences are DFQATT and SNEGSKA (reference sequence). This CDR3 is built from 12 residues. The CDR3 DNA reads as TGCAGTGTGGTGTCCCGCACAGATACGCAGTATTTT. Translation: CSVVSRTDTQYF.

The gene calls are TRBV29-1 and TRBJ2-7, with D possibly being TRBD1 (6 bases). V dropped 5 bases and J dropped 5 bases, with 13 bases sitting between them. CDR1 SQVTM and CDR2 ANQGSEA come from the germline V gene. This CDR3 has 12 amino acids. CDR3 bases: TGCAGCGTTCGCCAGCCAGGGGACGAGCAGTACTTC. Translation: CSVRQPGDEQYF.

This clonotype showed up just a few times. This chain joins TRBV7-3 and TRBJ2-3; 7 bases are a match to TRBD1. Germline V gives CDR1 SGHTA, CDR2 FQGTGA. J lost 0 bases, V lost 3 bases, and 3 bases had no gene match. The CDR3 has 15 residues. The CDR3: CASSLTGWSTDTQYF. Here the CDR3 DNA reads TGTGCCAGCAGCTTGACAGGGTGGAGCACAGATACGCAGTATTTT.

A few counts support this clonotype. A junction end diverges from the germline sequence, so it may reflect a read error. The CDR3 loop is CASDSQFNNEQFF. CDR3 DNA sequence: TGCGCTAGTGATAGCCAGTTTAACAATGAGCAGTTCTTC. The rearrangement links TRBV12-5 to TRBJ2-1; D is uncertain. CDR3 length: 13 residues. CDR1 is LGHNT and CDR2 is FRNRAP in the germline V gene.

A few counts support this clonotype. The chain uses TRBV5-1 and TRBJ2-1; D possibly corresponds to TRBD2 (6 bases). The J call is in doubt because the DNA end fits TRBJ2-7 better. Germline CDR1 is SGHRS and CDR2 is YFSETQ. CDR3 length: 16 amino acids. The CDR3 sequence is CASSLRYRGTSYEQYF. CDR3 in DNA: TGCGCCAGCAGCTTGCGTTATCGCGGGACCTCCTACGAGCAGTACTTC.

This clonotype was seen at least ten times. The rearrangement uses TRBV5-1 and TRBJ2-5; D may correspond to TRBD1 or TRBD2 (5 bases each). The last part of the DNA fits TRBJ2-7 better; the J call may be wrong. The germline V gene has CDR1 SGHRS and CDR2 YFSETQ. This CDR3 is built from 13 residues. The CDR3 bases are TGCGCCAGCAGCTTGGTTGAGGGGTACGAGCAGTACTTC. It translates to CASSLVEGYEQYF.